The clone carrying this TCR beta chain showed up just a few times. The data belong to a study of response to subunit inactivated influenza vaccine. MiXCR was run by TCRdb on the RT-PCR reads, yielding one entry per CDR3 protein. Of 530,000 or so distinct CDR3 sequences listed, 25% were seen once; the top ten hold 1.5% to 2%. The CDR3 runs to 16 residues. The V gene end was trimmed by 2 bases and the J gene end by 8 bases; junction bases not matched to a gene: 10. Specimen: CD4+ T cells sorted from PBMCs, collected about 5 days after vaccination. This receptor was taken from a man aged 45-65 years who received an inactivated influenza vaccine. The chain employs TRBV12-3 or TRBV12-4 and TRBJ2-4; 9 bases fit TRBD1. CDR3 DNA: TGTGCCAGCAGTTTAATAACCGGGACAGGGAGGGACATTCAGTACTTC. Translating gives CASSLITGTGRDIQYF.